Each of the 14 T cell receptor beta chains below was sequenced from the same sample in a study of T cell changes during pregnancy in multiple sclerosis. Sequencing was performed with immunoSEQ multiplex PCR; in TCRdb, only in-frame clones are kept and a portion is missing. The sample includes about 33,000 clones, roughly nine tenths of them seen just once. The sequencing here drew on CD4+ T cells from peripheral blood mononuclear cells, taken in the third trimester of pregnancy. Receptors were obtained from a female donor in good health, enrolled as a control in a pregnancy study.

The genes are TRBV28 and TRBJ1-2; 8 bases fit TRBD1. J lost 4 bases, V lost 8 bases, and 9 bases had no gene match. Germline-derived CDR1 and CDR2 are MDHEN and SYDVKM. CDR3 length equals 14 residues. The CDR3 reads CASAQFDRGYGYTF. CDR3 in DNA: TGTGCCAGCGCTCAATTCGACAGGGGCTATGGCTACACCTTC.

The rearrangement joins TRBV29-1 to TRBJ1-1; D perhaps matches TRBD1 (5 bases). From germline, CDR1 is SQVTM and CDR2 ANQGSEA. V was trimmed by 3 bases and J by 3 bases, leaving 17 bases between them. The CDR3 sequence is 15 residues long. The CDR3 reads CSVEGGGNLDTEAFF. CDR3 in DNA: TGCAGCGTTGAGGGCGGGGGTAACCTTGACACTGAAGCTTTCTTT.

The chain combines TRBV4-3 with TRBJ1-1; D ambiguous. The CDR3 extends over 16 amino acids. CDR1 is LGHNA and CDR2 is YSLEER in the germline V gene. V dropped 1 base and J dropped 0 bases, with 12 bases sitting between them. DNA of the CDR3: TGCGCCAGCAGCCAAGCGGTCGGGCGGGTGAACACTGAAGCTTTCTTT. Protein: CASSQAVGRVNTEAFF.

V usage is TRBV18 and J usage is TRBJ2-1; 10 bases agree with TRBD2. The CDR3 has 17 residues. Trimming removed 3 bases from V and 4 bases from J; junction bases left unmatched: 9. Germline loops: CDR1 KGHSH, CDR2 LQKENI. This CDR3 reads CASSPEAGGPWYNEQFF. The CDR3 bases are TGTGCCAGCTCACCCGAAGCGGGAGGGCCTTGGTACAATGAGCAGTTCTTC.

This clone was detected only a few times. The rearrangement uses TRBV6-6 and TRBJ2-7, with 8 bases aligning to TRBD2. Germline values: CDR1 MNHNY, CDR2 SVGAGI (reference sequence). V gave up 6 bases and J gave up 6 bases; unmatched junction bases: 10. The CDR3 sequence is 14 residues long. CDR3 nucleotide sequence: TGTGCCAGCAGCGGGACTAGAGAGTTATCCGAGCAGTACTTC. Translating it yields CASSGTRELSEQYF.

The chain combines TRBV18 with TRBJ2-3; 7 bases fit TRBD2. This CDR3 has 16 amino acids. Germline lookup yields CDR1 KGHSH and CDR2 LQKENI. After removal of 4 bases from V and 2 bases from J, the junction contained 9 bases not matched to a gene. For the CDR3, the DNA is TGTGCCAGCTCACTCCAAGGGACTACAGCCACAGATACGCAGTATTTT. It yields the protein CASSLQGTTATDTQYF.

The table lists this clone with a count of one. CDR3 sequence (DNA): TGTGCCAGCACCATAAGAGACACTGAAGCTTTCTTT. Translating gives CASTIRDTEAFF. V and J are TRBV6-6 and TRBJ1-1; D is unclear. From germline, CDR1 is MNHNY and CDR2 SVGAGI (reference sequence). The CDR3 is made up of 12 amino acids. V shed 7 bases and J shed 3 bases, with 9 bases lying between them.

As to this clone: This CDR3 is also generated by other DNA sequences in the sample. This rearrangement joins TRBV7-2 to TRBJ2-7, with 7 bases that match TRBD1. Trimming at V came to 2 bases and at J to 4 bases, leaving 2 bases not matched to a gene. This CDR3 spans 13 amino acids. CDR1 SGHTA and CDR2 FQGNSA come from the germline V gene. The chain's CDR3 is CASSLPQGYEQYF. CDR3 DNA: TGTGCCAGCAGCTTACCACAGGGGTACGAGCAGTACTTC.

This clone was detected once. This chain links TRBV11-2 with TRBJ1-1; 8 positions match TRBD1. CDR1 is SGHAT, CDR2 FQNNGV, per germline. With V trimmed by 3 bases and J by 11 bases, 5 bases remained unmatched. The CDR3 loop spans 12 amino acids. CDR3 in DNA: TGTGCCAGCAGCTTGCAGGGGGCAAGGGCTTTCTTT. It is translated as CASSLQGARAFF.

This chain connects TRBV28 to TRBJ1-5; D remains unclear. Deletions cut 6 bases from V and 0 bases from J, with 12 bases between. This CDR3 has 15 residues. Germline V lookup: CDR1 MDHEN, CDR2 SYDVKM. Written as DNA, the CDR3 is TGTGCCAGCAGGTCCCCCGCGTTTAGCAATCAGCCCCAGCATTTT. Its translation is CASRSPAFSNQPQHF.

CDR3 coding DNA: TGTGCCAGCAGCTGGAGGCTAGCGGGAGGGAACAATGAGCAGTTCTTC. Translated, it gives CASSWRLAGGNNEQFF. The chain joins TRBV11-2 to TRBJ2-1; 12 bases align to TRBD2. The CDR3 runs to 16 residues. Germline V CDR1 and CDR2: SGHAT, FQNNGV. V shed 4 bases, J shed 5 bases, and the junction held 6 bases outside the gene matches.

V and J are TRBV7-8 and TRBJ2-7; D not resolved. CDR1 SGHVS and CDR2 FQNEAQ come from the germline V gene. The CDR3 is made up of 12 amino acids. V was clipped by 5 bases and J by 4 bases, with 9 bases between them. CDR3 sequence reads: CASSSYSYEQYF. As DNA, the CDR3 is TGTGCCAGCAGCAGCTACAGTTACGAGCAGTACTTC.

This clone was observed a few times. The rearrangement joins TRBV12-2 to TRBJ1-1. TRBV12-2 is recorded as a pseudogene. CDR3 length: 16 residues. The CDR3, as DNA: TGTGCAAGTCGCTTACTGGCCGGGGGGATTAACACTGAAGCTTTCTTT. Protein sequence: CASRLLAGGINTEAFF.

The rearrangement joins TRBV7-9 to TRBJ2-7; 8 nucleotides agree with TRBD2. V was clipped by 2 bases and J by 3 bases; unmatched bases: 9. Germline V lookup: CDR1 SEHNR, CDR2 FQNEAQ (reference sequence). The CDR3 extends over 16 amino acids. CDR3 loop: CASSLNLGTRGYEQYF. Written as DNA, the CDR3 is TGTGCCAGCAGCTTAAACCTGGGGACTAGAGGCTACGAGCAGTACTTC.